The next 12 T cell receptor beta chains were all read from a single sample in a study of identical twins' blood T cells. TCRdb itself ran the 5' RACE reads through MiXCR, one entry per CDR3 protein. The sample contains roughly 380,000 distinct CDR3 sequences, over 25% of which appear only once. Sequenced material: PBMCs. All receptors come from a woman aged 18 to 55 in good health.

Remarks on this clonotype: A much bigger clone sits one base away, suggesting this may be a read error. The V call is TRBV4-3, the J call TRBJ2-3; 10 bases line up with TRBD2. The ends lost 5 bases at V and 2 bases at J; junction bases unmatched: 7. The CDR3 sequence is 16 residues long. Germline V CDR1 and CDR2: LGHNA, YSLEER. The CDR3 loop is CASSALAGFVTDTQYF. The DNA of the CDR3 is TGCGCCAGCAGCGCACTAGCGGGGTTCGTCACAGATACGCAGTATTTT.

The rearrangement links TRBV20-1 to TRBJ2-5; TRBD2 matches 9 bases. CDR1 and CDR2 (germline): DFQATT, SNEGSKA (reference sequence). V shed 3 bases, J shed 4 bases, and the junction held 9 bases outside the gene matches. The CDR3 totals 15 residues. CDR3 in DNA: TGCAGTGCTAGTGACGGGACTAGCAGGATAGAGACCCAGTACTTC. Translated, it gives CSASDGTSRIETQYF.

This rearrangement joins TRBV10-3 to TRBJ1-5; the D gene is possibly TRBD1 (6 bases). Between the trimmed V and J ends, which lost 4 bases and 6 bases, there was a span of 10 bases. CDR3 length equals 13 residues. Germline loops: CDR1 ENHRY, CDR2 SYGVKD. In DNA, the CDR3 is TGTGCCATCAGTGTAGGGGGGCTTCAGCCCCAGCATTTT. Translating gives CAISVGGLQPQHF.

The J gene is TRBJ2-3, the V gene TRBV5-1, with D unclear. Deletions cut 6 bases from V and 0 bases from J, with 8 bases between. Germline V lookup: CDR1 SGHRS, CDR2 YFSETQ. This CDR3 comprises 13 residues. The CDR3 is CASKGPSTDTQYF. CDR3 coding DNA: TGCGCCAGCAAAGGGCCGAGCACAGATACGCAGTATTTT.

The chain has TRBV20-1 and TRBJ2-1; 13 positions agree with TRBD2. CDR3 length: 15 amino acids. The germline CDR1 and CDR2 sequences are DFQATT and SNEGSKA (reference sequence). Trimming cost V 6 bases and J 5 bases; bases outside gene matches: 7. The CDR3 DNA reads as TGCAGTGCCACTAGCGGGGGGGCATTTGACAATGAGCAGTTCTTC. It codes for CSATSGGAFDNEQFF.

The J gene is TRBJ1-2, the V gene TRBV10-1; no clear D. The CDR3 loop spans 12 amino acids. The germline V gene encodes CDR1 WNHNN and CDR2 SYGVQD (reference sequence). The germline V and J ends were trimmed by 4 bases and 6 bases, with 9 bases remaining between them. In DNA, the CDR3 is TGCGCCAGCAGTGGGACTGAAGATGGCTACACCTTC. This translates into CASSGTEDGYTF.

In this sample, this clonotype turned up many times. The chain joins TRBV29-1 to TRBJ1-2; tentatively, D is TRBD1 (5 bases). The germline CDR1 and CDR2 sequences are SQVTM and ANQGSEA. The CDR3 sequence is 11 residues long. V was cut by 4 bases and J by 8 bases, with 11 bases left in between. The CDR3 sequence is CSVAGGGGYTF. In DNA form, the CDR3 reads TGCAGCGTTGCGGGGGGAGGAGGCTACACCTTC. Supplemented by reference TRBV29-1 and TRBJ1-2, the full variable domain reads SAVISQKPSRDICQRGTSLTIQCQVDSQVTMMFWYRQQPGQSLTLIATANQGSEATYESGFVIDKFPISRPNLTFSTLTVSNMSPEDSSIYLCSVAGGGGYTFGSGTRLTVV.

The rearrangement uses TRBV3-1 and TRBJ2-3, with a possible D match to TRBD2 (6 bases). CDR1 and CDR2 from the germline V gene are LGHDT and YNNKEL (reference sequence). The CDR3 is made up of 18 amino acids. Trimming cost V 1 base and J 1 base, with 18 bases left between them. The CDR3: CASSQGRGRPSRTDTQYF. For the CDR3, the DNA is TGTGCCAGCAGCCAAGGTCGAGGGAGGCCTTCTCGCACAGATACGCAGTATTTT.

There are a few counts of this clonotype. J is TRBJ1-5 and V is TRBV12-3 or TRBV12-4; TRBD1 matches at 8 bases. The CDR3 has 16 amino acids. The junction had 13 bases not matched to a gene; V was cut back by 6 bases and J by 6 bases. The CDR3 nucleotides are TGTGCCAGCAGGGATGCGGGCAGGGGGCGCGTTCAGCCCCAGCATTTT. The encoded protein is CASRDAGRGRVQPQHF.

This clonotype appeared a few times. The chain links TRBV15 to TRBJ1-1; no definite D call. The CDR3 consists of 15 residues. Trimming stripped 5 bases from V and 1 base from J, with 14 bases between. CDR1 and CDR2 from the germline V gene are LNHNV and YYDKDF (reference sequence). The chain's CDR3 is CATSGPRFGNTEAFF. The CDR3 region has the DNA TGTGCCACCAGCGGGCCCAGATTTGGGAACACTGAAGCTTTCTTT.

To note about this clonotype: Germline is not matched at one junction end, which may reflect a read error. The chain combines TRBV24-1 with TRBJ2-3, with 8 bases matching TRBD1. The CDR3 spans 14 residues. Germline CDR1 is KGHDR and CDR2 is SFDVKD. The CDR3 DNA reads TGTGCCACCGGTGACCTAAGACAGGGGCGCGCGCAGTATTTT. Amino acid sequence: CATGDLRQGRAQYF.

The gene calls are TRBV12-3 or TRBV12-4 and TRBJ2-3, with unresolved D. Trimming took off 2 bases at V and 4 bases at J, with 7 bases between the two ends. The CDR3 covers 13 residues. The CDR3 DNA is TGTGCCAGCAGTTTAAAAGGAGCAGATACGCAGTATTTT. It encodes CASSLKGADTQYF.